This record looks at one T cell receptor beta chain sequence and its context. The antigen is unknown. The data were obtained in a study of shared clonotypes between healthy human individuals. Study outcomes and limitations: Clonotype sharing among donors, it was expected, would be affected by sequencing depth. Some clonotypes were shared by all four sorted-subset donors, while others were not shared. The non-shared ones had lower generation probabilities than the shared ones.

Method: immunoSEQ multiplex PCR; TCRdb's copy keeps in-frame clones and lacks some. The sample consists of approximately 1.5 million clones, nearly 99% of them appearing once. This CDR3 has 14 residues. With V trimmed by 8 bases and J by 2 bases, 7 bases remained unmatched. The V gene's germline CDR1 is MNHNS and CDR2 SASEGT. This sequence was found in a man aged 25-40 years in good health. The material sequenced was naive CD4+ T cells sorted from blood. Specified subset: CD45RA+ positively selected. This chain links TRBV6-1 with TRBJ2-3; 7 bases fit TRBD1. CDR3 in amino acids: CASGTETPTDTQYF. The CDR3 DNA reads as TGTGCCAGCGGGACAGAAACACCCACAGATACGCAGTATTTT.